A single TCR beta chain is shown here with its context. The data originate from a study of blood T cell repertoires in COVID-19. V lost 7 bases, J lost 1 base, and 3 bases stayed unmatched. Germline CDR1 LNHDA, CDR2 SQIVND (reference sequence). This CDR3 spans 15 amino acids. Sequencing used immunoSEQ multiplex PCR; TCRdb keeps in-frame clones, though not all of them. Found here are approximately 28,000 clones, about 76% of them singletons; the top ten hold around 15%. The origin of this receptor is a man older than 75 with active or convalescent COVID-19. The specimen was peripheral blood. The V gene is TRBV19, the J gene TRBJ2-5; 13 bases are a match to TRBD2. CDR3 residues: CASTRTSGGQETQYF. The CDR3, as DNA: TGTGCCAGTACTCGGACTAGCGGGGGCCAAGAGACCCAGTACTTC.